A single sample gave rise to the 20 T cell receptor beta chains below, sequenced in a study of human T cells and chemical hapten exposure. Stated time point: patch test 3, about 24 weeks after DPC sensitization. Stated treatment: therapeutic diphenylcyclopropenone sensitization with weekly scalp DPC. TCRdb reprocessed the RACE reads with MiXCR, giving one entry per CDR3 protein. The sample has more than 150,000 distinct CDR3 sequences; 24% are singletons. The source material was whole blood, sampled in connection with sensitization to the hapten diphenylcyclopropenone (DPC). The receptor source for this set is a woman aged 40 to 49 with alopecia areata. Some clones in this sample may be carry-over from other donors' samples.

This clonotype appeared many times. This chain links TRBV6-6 with TRBJ1-1; TRBD1 matches 8 bases. Germline V gene sequence: CDR1 MNHNY, CDR2 SVGAGI (reference sequence). Losses at the gene ends were 5 bases for V and 1 base for J; bases not matched to a gene: 6. The CDR3 runs 15 residues. CDR3 bases: TGTGCCAGCAGTACGACAGGGGCGGGGAACACTGAAGCTTTCTTT. Translation: CASSTTGAGNTEAFF.

V usage is TRBV27 and J usage is TRBJ2-7, with D possibly being TRBD1 or TRBD2 (5 bases each). V gave up 9 bases and J gave up 8 bases, with 23 bases separating them. Looked up from germline, CDR1 is MNHEY and CDR2 is SMNVEV (reference sequence). The CDR3 has 14 amino acids. CDR3 DNA: TGTGCCAGTAAAATTAACCGGGACCCCGGACAGCAGTACTTC. Amino acids: CASKINRDPGQQYF.

This clonotype has ten or more counts. The chain employs TRBV20-1 and TRBJ1-1; a possible D gene is TRBD1 (6 bases). This CDR3 region has 14 residues. The germline V and J ends were trimmed by 1 base and 3 bases, with 12 bases remaining between them. Germline CDR1 is DFQATT and CDR2 is SNEGSKA (reference sequence). CDR3 sequence reads: CSARAQGKYTEAFF. As DNA, the CDR3 is TGCAGTGCTAGAGCTCAGGGGAAGTACACTGAAGCTTTCTTT.

This clonotype was counted a few times. The chain combines TRBV3-1 with TRBJ1-1; D gene uncertain. Trimming cost V 6 bases and J 1 base, with 9 bases left between them. This CDR3 region has 13 residues. CDR1 LGHDT and CDR2 YNNKEL come from the germline V gene (reference sequence). The CDR3 sequence is CASSPGENTEAFF. CDR3 sequence (DNA): TGTGCCAGCAGTCCGGGCGAGAACACTGAAGCTTTCTTT.

The J gene is TRBJ2-1, the V gene TRBV28; D possibly corresponds to TRBD2 (5 bases). V was trimmed by 7 bases and J by 8 bases, leaving 21 bases between them. Germline CDR1 and CDR2: MDHEN and SYDVKM. This CDR3 contains 15 residues. The DNA of the CDR3 is TGTGCCAGCACTGGAACGGACTCCCCCAAGGATGAGCAGTTCTTC. Translating it yields CASTGTDSPKDEQFF.

The V call is TRBV20-1, the J call TRBJ1-3, with unresolved D. Trimming took 1 base from V and 4 from J, leaving 11 bases between them. The germline CDR1 and CDR2 sequences are DFQATT and SNEGSKA (reference sequence). The CDR3 is made up of 14 amino acids. The CDR3 DNA reads as TGCAGTGCTAGAGGGAAGCTCAAGGGAAACACCATATATTTT. Its translation: CSARGKLKGNTIYF.

This clonotype was detected ten times or more. The chain employs TRBV20-1 and TRBJ1-4, with D perhaps matching TRBD1 (6 bases). The CDR3 is 13 residues long. Between the trimmed V and J ends, which lost 5 bases and 7 bases, there was a span of 14 bases. Per germline, CDR1 DFQATT and CDR2 SNEGSKA (reference sequence). DNA for the CDR3: TGCAGTGCTCATTCAAGGGGGAGTGAAAAACTGTTTTTT. Protein product: CSAHSRGSEKLFF.

This clonotype was recorded a few times. The V and J genes are TRBV29-1 and TRBJ1-1; weak D call: TRBD1 (6 bases). The CDR3 runs to 11 residues. Per the germline V gene, CDR1 is SQVTM and CDR2 is ANQGSEA. Trimming pared 6 bases from V and 6 bases from J, leaving 11 bases between. This chain's CDR3 is CSVQGPPEAFF. CDR3 sequence (DNA): TGCAGCGTACAGGGCCCCCCTGAAGCTTTCTTT.

The V gene is TRBV7-3, the J gene TRBJ2-3; TRBD2 is a possible D gene (6 bases). This CDR3 is 16 amino acids long. V was pared by 1 base and J by 2 bases, with 13 bases between. The germline V gene has CDR1 SGHTA and CDR2 FQGTGA. The CDR3 DNA follows: TGTGCCAGCAGCTTAAGGAGGGACGAGGCCACAGATACGCAGTATTTT. It specifies CASSLRRDEATDTQYF. Filled out from reference TRBV7-3 and TRBJ2-3, the complete variable domain reads GAGVSQTPSNKVTEKGKYVELRCDPISGHTALYWYRQSLGQGPEFLIYFQGTGAADDSGLPNDRFFAVRPEGSVSTLKIQRTERGDSAVYLCASSLRRDEATDTQYFGPGTRLTVL.

The rearrangement uses TRBV12-2 and TRBJ2-2. TRBV12-2 is labeled a pseudogene. The CDR3 is made up of 11 amino acids. CDR3 amino acids: CASRFVGELFF. The CDR3 DNA reads as TGTGCAAGTCGCTTTGTCGGGGAGCTGTTTTTT.

This clonotype has just a few counts. This chain uses TRBV7-8 with TRBJ2-7; 9 bases agree with TRBD1. Germline V gene data show CDR1 as SGHVS and CDR2 as FQNEAQ. The trim removed 5 bases at V and 5 bases at J, leaving 7 bases unmatched. The CDR3 consists of 14 residues. This CDR3 is CASSAYRGLNEQYF. For the CDR3, the DNA is TGTGCCAGCAGCGCCTACAGGGGGCTCAACGAGCAGTACTTC.

There are a few counts of this clonotype. The chain employs TRBV4-2 and TRBJ1-1; a weak D match, TRBD1 (6 bases). The CDR3 spans 16 residues. Trimming took 0 bases from V and 3 from J, leaving 14 bases between them. The V gene's germline CDR1 is LGHNA and CDR2 YNFKEQ. CDR3 bases: TGTGCCAGCAGCCAAGAGAATGGGAACAGGGACACTGAAGCTTTCTTT. This codes for CASSQENGNRDTEAFF.

The chain carries TRBV20-1 and TRBJ2-1; a possible D gene is TRBD2 (5 bases). Germline CDR1 reads DFQATT; CDR2 reads SNEGSKA (reference sequence). V was clipped by 3 bases and J by 5 bases, with 14 bases between them. The CDR3 runs 14 residues. DNA for the CDR3: TGCAGTGCTAGTAGAGGACTTCGCAACAATGAGCAGTTCTTC. Protein product: CSASRGLRNNEQFF.

There are many counts of this clonotype. The V call is TRBV7-2, the J call TRBJ2-1; D remains ambiguous. Trimming pared 5 bases from V and 5 bases from J, leaving 16 bases between. The germline gives CDR1 SGHTA, CDR2 FQGNSA. The CDR3 length is 15 residues. The CDR3 sequence: CASSPAPTNNNEQFF. The CDR3 DNA reads as TGTGCCAGCAGCCCCGCGCCGACGAATAACAATGAGCAGTTCTTC. Based on the CDR3 plus reference TRBV7-2 and TRBJ2-1, the full variable domain is GAGVSQSPSNKVTEKGKDVELRCDPISGHTALYWYRQSLGQGLEFLIYFQGNSAPDKSGLPSDRFSAERTGGSVSTLTIQRTQQEDSAVYLCASSPAPTNNNEQFFGPGTRLTVL.

This clonotype was detected only a few times. The V call is TRBV29-1, the J call TRBJ2-3; 11 bases are a match to TRBD2. Germline CDR1 SQVTM, CDR2 ANQGSEA. The CDR3 has 14 residues. V was pared by 6 bases and J by 7 bases, with 9 bases of the junction left unmatched. CDR3 bases: TGCAGCGTCCTTAGCGGGAGGGCCATGAATACGCAGTATTTT. Protein sequence: CSVLSGRAMNTQYF.

V gene TRBV3-1 combines with J gene TRBJ1-1, with D tentatively TRBD1 (6 bases). Germline assignment: CDR1 LGHDT and CDR2 YNNKEL (reference sequence). The V end lost 5 bases, the J end lost 12 bases, and 16 bases lay between the germline ends. The CDR3 length is 12 residues. In DNA, the CDR3 is TGTGCCAGCAGCATGGACAGAACCACTACTTTCTTT. This gives the protein CASSMDRTTTFF.

In its sample, this clonotype was seen a few times. The V and J genes are TRBV4-3 and TRBJ2-3, with TRBD2 matching 7 bases. Trimming cost V 6 bases and J 0 bases; bases outside gene matches: 6. This CDR3 region has 15 residues. The germline CDR1 and CDR2 sequences are LGHNA and YSLEER. CDR3 residues: CASRPPAGSTDTQYF. The CDR3, as DNA: TGCGCCAGCAGGCCGCCAGCGGGAAGCACAGATACGCAGTATTTT.

The chain joins TRBV24-1 to TRBJ2-3; D assignment may be TRBD1 or TRBD2 (5 bases each). The CDR3 runs 14 residues. Germline CDR1 reads KGHDR; CDR2 reads SFDVKD. V lost 3 bases and J lost 5, with 11 bases in between. CDR3 in DNA: TGTGCCACCAGTGATGAAGGGACGGGAGATACGCAGTATTTT. The encoded protein is CATSDEGTGDTQYF.

In its sample, this clonotype was seen many times. This chain connects TRBV27 to TRBJ2-7, with D possibly matching TRBD2 (6 bases). This CDR3 is built from 15 residues. In germline, CDR1 is MNHEY, CDR2 SMNVEV (reference sequence). Between the trimmed V and J ends, which lost 5 bases and 1 base, there was a span of 15 bases. The CDR3 region is CASSVHPGRSYEQYF. CDR3 DNA sequence: TGTGCCAGCAGTGTCCACCCCGGGAGATCCTACGAGCAGTACTTC.

This rearrangement joins TRBV20-1 to TRBJ1-1; no clear D gene. The V end was cut by 3 bases, the J end by 1 base, with 15 bases between. Germline V gene lookup returns CDR1 DFQATT and CDR2 SNEGSKA (reference sequence). This CDR3 contains 15 residues. The CDR3 region is CSASPPLPKNTEAFF. DNA of the CDR3: TGCAGTGCTAGTCCGCCGCTGCCTAAGAACACTGAAGCTTTCTTT.